This T cell receptor beta chain was sequenced in a study of T cells in Graves' hyperthyroidism and ophthalmopathy. Study-wide results and caveats: Ophthalmopathy was told apart from stable hyperthyroidism by a 13 V-J model. Ophthalmopathy prediction by the model preceded onset by a median about 6 months.

The table lists this clonotype with a few counts. Its antigen remains unidentified. Amplified TCR beta CDR3 regions derived from RNA transcripts. The primer set for the first-round RT-PCR of the TCR CDR3 was HTBI. One entry per CDR3 protein results from TCRdb running MiXCR on the multiplex PCR reads. The repertoire consists of some 440,000 distinct CDR3 sequences, with approximately 15% occurring once and the leading ten covering approximately 14%. The TCR was taken from a woman aged 18-29 years with Graves' hyperthyroidism. Sequenced sample: blood.

The CDR3 here is CATSDTSRTDKSYNEQFF. The CDR3 DNA sequence: TGTGCCACCAGTGATACATCACGGACAGACAAATCCTACAATGAGCAGTTCTTC. The genes are TRBV24-1 and TRBJ2-1; D is perhaps TRBD1 (6 bases). Germline assignment: CDR1 KGHDR and CDR2 SFDVKD. The V gene lost 3 bases and the J gene lost 1 base, with 18 bases spanning the gap. CDR3 size: 18 residues.